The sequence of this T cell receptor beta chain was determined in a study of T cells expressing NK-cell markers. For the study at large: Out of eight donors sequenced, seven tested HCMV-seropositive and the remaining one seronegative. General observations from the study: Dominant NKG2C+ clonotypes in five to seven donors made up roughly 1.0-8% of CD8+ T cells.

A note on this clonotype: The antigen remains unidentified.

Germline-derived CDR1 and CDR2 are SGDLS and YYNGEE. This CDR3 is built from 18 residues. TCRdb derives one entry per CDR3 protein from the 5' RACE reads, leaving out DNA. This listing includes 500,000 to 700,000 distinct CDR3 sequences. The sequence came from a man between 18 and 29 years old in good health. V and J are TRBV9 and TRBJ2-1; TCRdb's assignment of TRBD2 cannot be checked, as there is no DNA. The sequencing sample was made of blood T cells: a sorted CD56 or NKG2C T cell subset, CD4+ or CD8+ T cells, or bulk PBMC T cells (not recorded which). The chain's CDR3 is CASSAGQPQGLAFNEQFF. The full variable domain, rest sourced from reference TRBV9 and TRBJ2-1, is DSGVTQTPKHLITATGQRVTLRCSPRSGDLSVYWYQQSLDQGLQFLIQYYNGEERAKGNILERFSAQQFPDLHSELNLSSLELGDSALYFCASSAGQPQGLAFNEQFFGPGTRLTVL.